One and the same sample provided the 26 T cell receptor beta chains below, sequenced in a study of siplizumab effects on memory and regulatory T cells. TCRdb's table, derived via immunoSEQ multiplex PCR, lists solely in-frame clones and lacks some. The repertoire holds around 72,000 clones, roughly nine tenths seen once, with approximately 30% in the top ten. Material for sequencing was CD8+ T cells sorted from blood. The origin of the receptors is a human donor in good health.

This chain connects TRBV6-1 to TRBJ2-3; D is perhaps TRBD1 (6 bases). V was clipped by 4 bases and J by 0 bases, with 14 bases between them. This CDR3 is built from 16 residues. Germline CDR1 is MNHNS and CDR2 is SASEGT. CDR3 sequence reads: CASSGRQDPSTDTQYF. The CDR3 DNA is TGTGCCAGCAGTGGCCGACAGGACCCTAGCACAGATACGCAGTATTTT.

The chain uses TRBV27 and TRBJ2-7; 11 positions agree with TRBD1. V dropped 6 bases and J dropped 4; count of bases not matched to a gene: 5. The CDR3 has 14 residues. The germline V gene has CDR1 MNHEY and CDR2 SMNVEV (reference sequence). Here the CDR3 DNA reads TGTGCCAGCAGCTGGACAGGGGGCAAGTACGAGCAGTACTTC. Encoded protein: CASSWTGGKYEQYF.

The J gene is TRBJ2-7, the V gene TRBV19; a weak D match, TRBD2 (6 bases). Between the trimmed V and J ends, which lost 10 bases and 3 bases, there was a span of 10 bases. This CDR3 comprises 11 residues. The germline V gene encodes CDR1 LNHDA and CDR2 SQIVND (reference sequence). CDR3 in amino acids: CATAGGYEQYF. CDR3 bases: TGTGCCACCGCCGGGGGCTACGAGCAGTACTTC.

This chain links TRBV5-4 with TRBJ2-3; D is tentatively TRBD1 or TRBD2 (5 bases each). Germline V gene lookup returns CDR1 SGHNT and CDR2 YYREEE (reference sequence). This CDR3 has 15 amino acids. Trimming stripped 4 bases from V and 4 bases from J, with 16 bases between. The CDR3: CASSDQGPRADTQYF. CDR3 in DNA: TGTGCCAGCAGCGATCAGGGACCGCGGGCAGATACGCAGTATTTT.

CDR3 bases: TGTGCCAGCAGTGCGGACGGATCGGGAAAACTGTTTTTT. As protein: CASSADGSGKLFF. The V and J genes are TRBV27 and TRBJ1-4; no reliable D call. With 5 bases removed from V and 10 bases from J, the gap between germline ends came to 14 bases. Looked up from germline, CDR1 is MNHEY and CDR2 is SMNVEV (reference sequence). This CDR3 region has 13 residues. Complete variable domain (other parts from reference TRBV27 and TRBJ1-4): EAQVTQNPRYLITVTGKKLTVTCSQNMNHEYMSWYRQDPGLGLRQIYYSMNVEVTDKGDVPEGYKVSRKEKRNFPLILESPSPNQTSLYFCASSADGSGKLFFGSGTQLSVL.

This chain links TRBV10-3 with TRBJ2-6; D call uncertain. CDR1 and CDR2 (germline): ENHRY, SYGVKD. Trimming removed 4 bases from V and 0 bases from J, with 13 bases in between. This CDR3 spans 17 amino acids. The CDR3 DNA reads TGTGCCATCAGTGCTGAGGAACCGACCTCTGGGGCCAACGTCCTGACTTTC. It yields the protein CAISAEEPTSGANVLTF.

The chain links TRBV2 to TRBJ2-1; D remains unclear. The CDR3 spans 14 residues. The germline V gene encodes CDR1 SNHLY and CDR2 FYNNEI. V lost 6 bases, J lost 0 bases, and 9 bases lay in between. CDR3 in amino acids: CASSELGSYNEQFF. CDR3 in DNA: TGTGCCAGCAGCGAGTTGGGCTCCTACAATGAGCAGTTCTTC. Variable domain in full (rest from reference TRBV2 and TRBJ2-1): EPEVTQTPSHQVTQMGQEVILRCVPISNHLYFYWYRQILGQKVEFLVSFYNNEISEKSEIFDDQFSVERPDGSNFTLKIRSTKLEDSAMYFCASSELGSYNEQFFGPGTRLTVL.

This chain uses TRBV19 with TRBJ2-7; no clear D gene. V lost 2 bases to trimming and J lost 3 bases, with 11 bases between them. This CDR3 is built from 14 residues. Germline CDR1 LNHDA, CDR2 SQIVND (reference sequence). This CDR3 reads CASSIRLDGYEQYF. The CDR3 coding sequence is TGTGCCAGTAGTATACGGCTAGATGGCTACGAGCAGTACTTC.

The rearrangement links TRBV7-6 to TRBJ2-3, with no clear D. The CDR3 is 13 residues long. In germline, CDR1 is SGHVS, CDR2 FNYEAQ. Trimming shortened V by 4 bases and J by 1 base, and 6 bases separated the two germline ends. The CDR3 loop reads CASSSPGTDTQYF. The CDR3, as DNA: TGTGCCAGCAGCTCACCTGGCACAGATACGCAGTATTTT.

In DNA form, the CDR3 reads TGTGCCAGCAGCTTAGATAACTTCTCGCTTAATTCACCCCTCCACTTT. Protein: CASSLDNFSLNSPLHF. The chain employs TRBV7-9 and TRBJ1-6; D gene uncertain. The V gene's germline CDR1 is SEHNR and CDR2 FQNEAQ (reference sequence). Trimming shortened V by 1 base and J by 6 bases, and 13 bases separated the two germline ends. The CDR3 is made up of 16 amino acids.

The V gene is TRBV6-1, the J gene TRBJ1-5; 7 bases fit TRBD1. J lost 7 bases, V lost 5 bases, and 11 bases had no gene match. This CDR3 has 15 amino acids. The germline CDR1 and CDR2 sequences are MNHNS and SASEGT. The CDR3 DNA reads TGTGCCAGCAGTCCAGACGCAGGGGGTTGGCAGCCCCAGCATTTT. Amino acids: CASSPDAGGWQPQHF.

The V gene is TRBV27, the J gene TRBJ2-3, with 7 positions matching TRBD2. Germline CDR1 MNHEY, CDR2 SMNVEV (reference sequence). J gave up 2 bases and V 4 bases, and 9 bases lay outside the gene matches. The CDR3 totals 16 residues. CDR3 coding DNA: TGTGCCAGCAGTTCCTTGGGGCTAGCGGACACAGATACGCAGTATTTT. This sequence encodes CASSSLGLADTDTQYF.

This clone was observed a single time. This chain joins TRBV7-9 and TRBJ1-5; TRBD1 might be the D (5 bases). The CDR3 contains 14 residues. The germline gives CDR1 SEHNR, CDR2 FQNEAQ (reference sequence). The V end lost 1 base, the J end lost 3 bases, and 7 bases lay between the germline ends. Here the CDR3 DNA reads TGTGCCAGCAGCTTAGGGGGGAACAATCAGCCCCAGCATTTT. As protein: CASSLGGNNQPQHF.

This chain uses TRBV6-1 with TRBJ1-1; D unresolved. Trimming stripped 6 bases from V and 5 bases from J, with 13 bases between. This CDR3 has 13 residues. Germline values: CDR1 MNHNS, CDR2 SASEGT. The CDR3 sequence is CASRPLGWTEAFF. DNA of the CDR3: TGTGCCAGCAGACCTCTCGGGTGGACTGAAGCTTTCTTT.

This clone was counted a few times. V is TRBV27 and J is TRBJ1-5; D might be TRBD1 (6 bases). The germline V gene encodes CDR1 MNHEY and CDR2 SMNVEV (reference sequence). V dropped 5 bases and J dropped 7 bases, with 12 bases sitting between them. The length of the CDR3 is 13 residues. The CDR3 sequence is CASSRGIGQPQHF. The DNA for the CDR3 is TGTGCCAGCAGTAGGGGGATCGGCCAGCCCCAGCATTTT.

The V and J genes are TRBV6-6 and TRBJ1-5; possibly TRBD1 for D (6 bases). The CDR3 is 14 amino acids. Germline V gives CDR1 MNHNY, CDR2 SVGAGI (reference sequence). The ends were cut back, 4 bases at V and 3 bases at J, with 10 bases in the middle. The CDR3, as DNA: TGTGCCAGCAGTTTAGGGGGGCCCAATCAGCCCCAGCATTTT. It yields the protein CASSLGGPNQPQHF.

V usage is TRBV7-9 and J usage is TRBJ1-1; no reliable D call. The CDR3 extends over 13 amino acids. Trimming stripped 3 bases from V and 1 base from J, with 6 bases between. CDR1 and CDR2 from the germline V gene are SEHNR and FQNEAQ (reference sequence). The CDR3 DNA sequence: TGTGCCAGCAGCTTTCCCGAGAACACTGAAGCTTTCTTT. It yields the protein CASSFPENTEAFF.

This rearrangement joins TRBV11-2 to TRBJ2-5; D perhaps matches TRBD2 (7 bases). The CDR3 contains 13 residues. Germline V gene sequence: CDR1 SGHAT, CDR2 FQNNGV. The V end was cut by 7 bases, the J end by 2 bases, with 11 bases between. The CDR3 nucleotides read TGTGCCAGCAAGGGGGGAGGGCAAGAGACCCAGTACTTC. This sequence encodes CASKGGGQETQYF.

CDR3 amino acids: CASSRGQGSYNEQFF. DNA for the CDR3: TGTGCCAGCAGCCGGGGACAGGGAAGTTACAATGAGCAGTTCTTC. V usage is TRBV7-9 and J usage is TRBJ2-1, with TRBD1 matching 9 bases. The CDR3 spans 15 residues. Trimming cost V 5 bases and J 4 bases; bases outside gene matches: 6. The germline V gene encodes CDR1 SEHNR and CDR2 FQNEAQ (reference sequence). Using reference TRBV7-9 and TRBJ2-1 for the parts outside the CDR3, the full variable domain is DTGVSQNPRHKITKRGQNVTFRCDPISEHNRLYWYRQTLGQGPEFLTYFQNEAQLEKSRLLSDRFSAERPKGSFSTLEIQRTEQGDSAMYLCASSRGQGSYNEQFFGPGTRLTVL.

J is TRBJ2-7 and V is TRBV6-4, with TRBD1 identical over 7 bases. Losses at the gene ends were 5 bases for V and 9 bases for J; bases not matched to a gene: 4. The CDR3 consists of 11 residues. Germline lookup yields CDR1 MRHNA and CDR2 SNTAGT. Written as DNA, the CDR3 is TGTGCCAGCAGTCAAGGACAGGTGCAGTACTTC. It specifies CASSQGQVQYF.

The V call is TRBV7-7, the J call TRBJ2-7; D is perhaps TRBD1 (5 bases). The V end was cut by 3 bases, the J end by 3 bases, with 9 bases between. Germline V CDR1 and CDR2: SSHAT, FNYEAQ (reference sequence). The CDR3 extends over 13 amino acids. CDR3 amino acids: CASSFTDSYEQYF. CDR3 nucleotides: TGTGCCAGCAGCTTCACAGACAGCTACGAGCAGTACTTC. Looking up the rest from reference TRBV7-7 and TRBJ2-7 gives the full variable domain: GAGVSQSPRYKVTKRGQDVTLRCDPISSHATLYWYQQALGQGPEFLTYFNYEAQPDKSGLPSDRFSAERPEGSISTLTIQRTEQRDSAMYRCASSFTDSYEQYFGPGTRLTVT.

V and J are TRBV5-4 and TRBJ2-5; TRBD1 is a possible D gene (8 bases). In germline, CDR1 is SGHNT, CDR2 YYREEE (reference sequence). The CDR3 runs to 15 residues. V was cut by 3 bases and J by 2 bases, with 14 bases left in between. This CDR3 reads CASSSYRGGQETQYF. DNA for the CDR3: TGTGCCAGCAGCTCCTACAGGGGGGGGCAAGAGACCCAGTACTTC.

The chain is built from TRBV15 and TRBJ2-7; the D call may be TRBD1 or TRBD2 (6 bases each). Germline CDR1 is LNHNV and CDR2 is YYDKDF (reference sequence). Trimming pared 0 bases from V and 0 bases from J, leaving 9 bases between. This CDR3 spans 15 amino acids. The CDR3, as DNA: TGTGCCACCAGCAGAGATCCGGGGGCCTCCTACGAGCAGTACTTC. It is translated as CATSRDPGASYEQYF.

J is TRBJ1-5 and V is TRBV7-6; D ambiguous. Trimming shortened V by 5 bases and J by 1 base, and 12 bases separated the two germline ends. CDR1 and CDR2 from the germline V gene are SGHVS and FNYEAQ. This CDR3 has 15 residues. This chain's CDR3 is CASSPGVDSNQPQHF. CDR3 DNA sequence: TGTGCCAGCAGCCCCGGGGTAGACAGCAATCAGCCCCAGCATTTT.

The rearrangement joins TRBV7-9 to TRBJ1-2; 11 bases line up with TRBD1. The V gene end was trimmed by 5 bases and the J gene end by 10 bases; junction bases not matched to a gene: 9. CDR3 length: 14 residues. Germline loops: CDR1 SEHNR, CDR2 FQNEAQ (reference sequence). The CDR3 region has the DNA TGTGCCAGCAGCCTAGAGGGACAGGGGGGTGCCTACACCTTC. This encodes CASSLEGQGGAYTF.

The chain has TRBV7-6 and TRBJ2-7; D remains ambiguous. The CDR3 consists of 13 residues. The germline gives CDR1 SGHVS, CDR2 FNYEAQ. The germline V and J ends were trimmed by 5 bases and 3 bases, with 11 bases remaining between them. CDR3 sequence reads: CASSPPDFYEQYF. The CDR3 DNA reads TGTGCCAGCAGCCCTCCAGACTTCTACGAGCAGTACTTC.